Here is one T cell receptor (beta chain) with its context. The antigen is not known. Germline assignment: CDR1 SNHLY and CDR2 FYNNEI. The CDR3 runs to 15 residues. V was clipped by 6 bases and J by 0 bases, with 12 bases between them. The study reverse transcribed the entire isolated RNA, so it sequenced expressed TCRB transcripts. Assay: immunoSEQ multiplex PCR; the TCRdb copy retains only in-frame clones and omits some. The sample gives 240,000 or so clones, roughly 22% of which show up once; less than 0.035% is in the top ten. These data come from a study of beta chain features in type 1 diabetes. Study as a whole: The patient and healthy donor groups were comparable for age, gender and cell yields. Across all samples, fewer than 140 million sorted cells were examined. Study results and caveats: All four CD4+ subsets of Type 1 diabetes patients contained TCRB CDR3s that were moderately but significantly shorter.

Sorted CD4+ subsets: naive, central memory, regulatory, stem cell-like memory (CD45RO/CCR7/CD25/CD127/CD95/CD27 panel). Specimen: naive CD4+ T cells from blood. This sequence originates from a woman between 35 and 50 years old with type 1 diabetes. The chain couples TRBV2 to TRBJ2-1; D is perhaps TRBD1 (5 bases). In nucleotides, the CDR3 is TGTGCCAGCAGCAGACAGCCGAGCTCCTACAATGAGCAGTTCTTC. Translating gives CASSRQPSSYNEQFF.